Included here is one TCR beta chain sequence, with context. This specimen comes from a study of blood T cell repertoires in COVID-19. Study-level background: Samples of COVID-19 (acute and convalescent) were obtained from the United States, Italy and Spain. From T cells, B-cell-depleted T cells, or PBMCs came the material, which was cDNA or gDNA.

Authors' data handling: Counts of nucleated cells, estimated from reference gene primer amplification, were obtained. Assay used: immunoSEQ multiplex PCR; TCRdb lists only in-frame clones, some missing. From that table come the V and J calls and clone size; the DNA was used to work out D and trimming. The sample comprises around 190,000 clones, about nine tenths of which are singletons, and 1.5% to 2% rests with the top ten. Germline loops: CDR1 GTSNPN, CDR2 SVGIG (reference sequence). V lost 5 bases to trimming and J lost 4 bases; unmatched junction nucleotides: 1. The CDR3 contains 13 residues. V and J are TRBV30 and TRBJ2-2; TRBD1 matches 10 bases. This clonotype was obtained from a man between 18 and 35 years old with active or convalescent COVID-19. The sequenced sample was peripheral blood. CDR3 protein: CAWGQGGTGELFF. CDR3 in DNA: TGTGCCTGGGGACAGGGGGGCACCGGGGAGCTGTTTTTT.